This T cell receptor (beta chain) was recovered during a study of CD4 T cells in relation to SARS-CoV-2 and coronaviruses. Across the study: PBMCs were cultured with antigen for roughly 11 days before TCR beta sequencing. Negative control cultures got HIV-1 Nef peptides or no peptide.

Regarding the study as a whole: No crossreactivity against non-spike viral proteins was tested here.

The assay was immunoSEQ multiplex PCR, and TCRdb's table has in-frame clones only and misses some. In the table there are 20,000 to 25,000 clones, under 85% of which are singletons. Of note for this clone: Its antigen is not known.

Unexposed donor CD4+ T cells date from about 2011-2018, before the COVID-19 pandemic. The cells were cultured for 10 days before CD4+ T cells were isolated. The CDR3 runs to 16 residues. CDR1 SGHRS and CDR2 YFSETQ come from the germline V gene. J lost 9 bases, V lost 2 bases, and 11 bases had no gene match. The sample taken for sequencing was CD4+ T cells from PBMCs, cultured in vitro. The clonotype was recovered from a human donor in good health. The V gene is TRBV5-1, the J gene TRBJ2-1; 10 bases agree with TRBD2. The CDR3 protein is CASSLTLAGSMTEQFF. CDR3 bases: TGCGCCAGCAGCTTAACACTAGCGGGAAGTATGACTGAGCAGTTCTTC.